The 18 T cell receptor beta chains below were found in one sample sequenced in a study of neoadjuvant anti-PD-1 for oral cavity cancer (dated by TCRdb to about 2021). In the paper's terms, the time point label means: after neoadjuvant nivolumab, at surgical resection. The library came from the immunoSEQ multiplex PCR assay. This is the immuneACCESS table as TCRdb keeps it, with only in-frame sequences that have V and J called. A part of the clones is gone; compared with another copy, unresolved V genes explain less than half, and the rest is unexplained. This sample is represented by tens of thousands of clones; over 30% of them were singletons. The ten top clones hold roughly 16% of the sample. The sample was tumor tissue, taken after nivolumab (anti-PD-1) treatment. Every receptor here comes from a person between 40 and 85 years old with oral cavity squamous cell carcinoma.

The chain has TRBV9 and TRBJ2-7; D is undetermined. V lost 0 bases to trimming and J lost 0 bases, with 7 bases between them. The germline gives CDR1 SGDLS, CDR2 YYNGEE. The CDR3 contains 14 residues. CDR3 nucleotides: TGTGCCAGCAGCGTAGGCCGTAACTCCTACGAGCAGTACTTC. Translation gives CASSVGRNSYEQYF.

The chain has TRBV4-1 and TRBJ2-7, with D maybe TRBD2 (6 bases). With 8 bases removed from V and 6 bases from J, the gap between germline ends came to 26 bases. This CDR3 region has 16 residues. CDR1 and CDR2 (germline): MGHRA, YSYEKL. The CDR3 is CASLQFFFEDGGEQYF. CDR3 nucleotides: TGCGCCAGCCTCCAATTTTTTTTTGAGGACGGGGGCGAGCAGTACTTC.

This clone turned up a few times. The rearrangement joins TRBV28 to TRBJ2-5; 9 nucleotides line up with TRBD1. J gave up 5 bases and V 6 bases, and 7 bases lay outside the gene matches. Germline lookup yields CDR1 MDHEN and CDR2 SYDVKM. The CDR3 spans 14 residues. CDR3 sequence reads: CASSPTGGRETQYF. The CDR3, as DNA: TGTGCCAGCAGCCCTACAGGGGGCAGGGAGACCCAGTACTTC.

The rearrangement links TRBV4-2 to TRBJ2-3; TRBD1 is a possible D gene (5 bases). V lost 0 bases and J 4 bases, leaving 11 bases between the germline ends. Looked up from germline, CDR1 is LGHNA and CDR2 is YNFKEQ. CDR3 length: 15 amino acids. The CDR3 DNA is TGTGCCAGCAGCCAAGATCAGGGTACCCCAGATACGCAGTATTTT. Translation gives CASSQDQGTPDTQYF.

This clone was detected a few times. The chain combines TRBV11-2 with TRBJ2-7; 7 bases are a match to TRBD2. The CDR3 is made up of 14 amino acids. Germline CDR1 and CDR2: SGHAT and FQNNGV. Trimming at V came to 4 bases and at J to 6 bases, leaving 9 bases not matched to a gene. CDR3 sequence: CASSSYGGGGEQYF. The DNA for the CDR3 is TGTGCCAGCAGCTCCTACGGCGGCGGGGGCGAGCAGTACTTC.

The chain recombines TRBV19 with TRBJ1-1, with D possibly TRBD1 on 5 matching bases. Germline CDR1 is LNHDA and CDR2 is SQIVND (reference sequence). The CDR3 runs to 13 residues. Trimming stripped 6 bases from V and 4 bases from J, with 12 bases between. This CDR3 reads CASRLAGTTEAFF. Written as DNA, the CDR3 is TGTGCCAGTAGACTTGCAGGGACCACTGAAGCTTTCTTT.

The V call is TRBV7-6, the J call TRBJ2-1; a weak D match, TRBD2 (6 bases). Trimming took off 6 bases at V and 4 bases at J, with 22 bases between the two ends. This CDR3 spans 17 amino acids. CDR1 SGHVS and CDR2 FNYEAQ come from the germline V gene. The CDR3 spells CASSQNAGGVKYNEQFF. In DNA, the CDR3 is TGTGCCAGCAGTCAAAATGCCGGCGGGGTTAAGTACAATGAGCAGTTCTTC.

This clone appeared a few times. The chain combines TRBV6-6 with TRBJ1-2; D is unclear. CDR1 and CDR2 from the germline V gene are MNHNY and SVGAGI (reference sequence). Trimming shortened V by 10 bases and J by 5 bases, and 17 bases separated the two germline ends. CDR3 length: 13 amino acids. The CDR3, as DNA: TGTGCCATCAAAGGCCCTGGAGGGTATGGCTACACCTTC. Translating gives CAIKGPGGYGYTF.

This chain uses TRBV11-2 with TRBJ1-2; D not resolved. Between the trimmed V and J ends, which lost 0 bases and 2 bases, there was a span of 10 bases. This CDR3 has 15 residues. Germline CDR1 reads SGHAT; CDR2 reads FQNNGV. In nucleotides, the CDR3 is TGTGCCAGCAGCTTAGATAATGGACGGAACTATGGCTACACCTTC. Encoded protein: CASSLDNGRNYGYTF.

This clone was seen at least ten times. The rearrangement links TRBV29-1 to TRBJ2-7; no reliable D call. V was trimmed by 3 bases and J by 2 bases, leaving 8 bases between them. Germline V gene data show CDR1 as SQVTM and CDR2 as ANQGSEA. The length of the CDR3 is 12 residues. The CDR3 nucleotides read TGCAGCGTTGAGTCGGCAGCCTACGAGCAGTACTTC. This gives the protein CSVESAAYEQYF.

This clone turned up a few times. The CDR3: CASSPWDRGAGQNTEAFF. The CDR3 bases are TGTGCCAGCAGCCCGTGGGACAGGGGAGCGGGACAGAACACTGAAGCTTTCTTT. This chain connects TRBV5-5 to TRBJ1-1; 10 bases map to TRBD1. The CDR3 runs 18 residues. Germline V gene data show CDR1 as SGHKS and CDR2 as YYEKEE (reference sequence). Unmatched junction bases numbered 13, after V lost 4 bases and J lost 1 base. The variable domain in full, completed from reference TRBV5-5 and TRBJ1-1, reads DAGVTQSPTHLIKTRGQQVTLRCSPISGHKSVSWYQQVLGQGPQFIFQYYEKEERGRGNFPDRFSARQFPNYSSELNVNALLLGDSALYLCASSPWDRGAGQNTEAFFGQGTRLTVV.

The table lists this clone with a few counts. The gene calls are TRBV4-2 and TRBJ1-5; D is unresolved. CDR1 LGHNA and CDR2 YNFKEQ come from the germline V gene. V lost 0 bases and J 7 bases, leaving 16 bases between the germline ends. This CDR3 region has 16 residues. CDR3 nucleotides: TGTGCCAGCAGCCAAGATGGAACAAGTATGGGACAGCCCCAGCATTTT. It translates to CASSQDGTSMGQPQHF.

The chain carries TRBV10-1 and TRBJ1-1, with D perhaps TRBD1 (5 bases). CDR1 is WNHNN and CDR2 is SYGVQD in the germline V gene (reference sequence). V gave up 2 bases and J gave up 7 bases, with 11 bases separating them. The length of the CDR3 is 13 residues. The CDR3 protein is CASSEHVGLEAFF. The CDR3 DNA reads TGCGCCAGCAGTGAGCACGTGGGGCTTGAAGCTTTCTTT.

The chain links TRBV19 to TRBJ2-7, with D perhaps TRBD1 or TRBD2 (6 bases each). From germline, CDR1 is LNHDA and CDR2 SQIVND (reference sequence). The CDR3 consists of 14 residues. V lost 3 bases and J lost 2, with 11 bases in between. DNA of the CDR3: TGTGCCAGTAGTATCCCCGGGGGCCCCTACGAGCAGTACTTC. Translated: CASSIPGGPYEQYF.

This chain uses TRBV7-3 with TRBJ1-6; 7 nucleotides agree with TRBD1. V was pared by 6 bases and J by 10 bases, with 9 bases of the junction left unmatched. The CDR3 sequence is 14 residues long. The germline V gene has CDR1 SGHTA and CDR2 FQGTGA. CDR3 bases: TGTGCCAGCAGTCGACAGGGAAATGGATCACCCCTCCACTTT. It yields the protein CASSRQGNGSPLHF.

The chain employs TRBV2 and TRBJ2-1; weak D call: TRBD1 (5 bases). The CDR3 is made up of 16 amino acids. The germline gives CDR1 SNHLY, CDR2 FYNNEI. Trimming removed 8 bases from V and 0 bases from J, with 17 bases in between. CDR3: CASAPAGPNSYNEQFF. The CDR3 DNA is TGTGCCAGCGCCCCCGCAGGGCCTAACTCCTACAATGAGCAGTTCTTC.

The rearrangement uses TRBV5-6 and TRBJ2-5; D gene uncertain. Germline lookup yields CDR1 SGHDT and CDR2 YYEEEE. V was cut by 0 bases and J by 5 bases, with 8 bases left in between. CDR3 length: 13 amino acids. CDR3 coding DNA: TGTGCCAGCAGCTTGGTTTTCCTGGAGACCCAGTACTTC. Protein: CASSLVFLETQYF.

CDR3 DNA: TGCGCCAGCAGCGCCCTAACTAGCGGGAGTGGGAATGAGCAGTTCTTC. Translating it yields CASSALTSGSGNEQFF. The chain is built from TRBV5-1 and TRBJ2-1; 11 bases are shared with TRBD2. This CDR3 is built from 16 residues. J gave up 7 bases and V 4 bases, and 10 bases lay outside the gene matches. Germline V CDR1 and CDR2: SGHRS, YFSETQ.